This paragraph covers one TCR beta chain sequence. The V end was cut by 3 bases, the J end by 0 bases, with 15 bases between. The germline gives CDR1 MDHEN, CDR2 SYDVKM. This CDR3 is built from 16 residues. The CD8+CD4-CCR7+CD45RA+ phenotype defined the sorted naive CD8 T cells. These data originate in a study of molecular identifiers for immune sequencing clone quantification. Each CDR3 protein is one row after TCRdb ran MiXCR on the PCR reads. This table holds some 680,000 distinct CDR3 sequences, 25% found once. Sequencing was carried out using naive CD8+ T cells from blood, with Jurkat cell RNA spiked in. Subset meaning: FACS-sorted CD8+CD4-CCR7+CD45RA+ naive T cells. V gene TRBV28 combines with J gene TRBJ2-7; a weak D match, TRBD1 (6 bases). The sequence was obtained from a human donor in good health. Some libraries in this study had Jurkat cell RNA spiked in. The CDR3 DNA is TGTGCCAGCAGTTTGCCCCATCAGGGGAGCTCCTACGAGCAGTACTTC. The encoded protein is CASSLPHQGSSYEQYF.